The 9 T cell receptor beta chains listed next were all sequenced from one sample in a study of shared T cell receptors in the human thymus. Assay used: immunoSEQ multiplex PCR; TCRdb lists only in-frame clones, some missing. The repertoire holds 700,000 or so clones, 70% to 90% seen once, with around 0.0099% in the top ten. The sample was also linked to a second study, of human thymus T cells.

Sequenced sample: thymocytes. Every receptor here comes from a girl under three years old with a congenital heart defect.

This clone was recorded only once. The V and J genes are TRBV15 and TRBJ1-6; 10 bases fit TRBD1. V lost 5 bases and J lost 9; bases outside the gene matches: 4. Germline CDR1 reads LNHNV; CDR2 reads YYDKDF (reference sequence). The CDR3 covers 14 residues. The CDR3 sequence: CATSGDRGPSPLHF. CDR3 sequence (DNA): TGTGCCACCAGCGGTGACAGGGGGCCTTCACCCCTCCACTTT.

The chain combines TRBV9 with TRBJ2-3; TRBD2 matches 12 bases. The J segment lost 0 bases and the V segment lost 3 bases, leaving 8 bases of the junction unmatched. The germline CDR1 and CDR2 sequences are SGDLS and YYNGEE. The CDR3 extends over 18 amino acids. The CDR3 DNA is TGTGCCAGCAGCGGGACTAGCGGGACCTCAACTAGCACAGATACGCAGTATTTT. Translating gives CASSGTSGTSTSTDTQYF. Full variable domain (rest looked up from reference TRBV9 and TRBJ2-3): DSGVTQTPKHLITATGQRVTLRCSPRSGDLSVYWYQQSLDQGLQFLIQYYNGEERAKGNILERFSAQQFPDLHSELNLSSLELGDSALYFCASSGTSGTSTSTDTQYFGPGTRLTVL.

The V gene is TRBV10-3, the J gene TRBJ1-3; tentative D call: TRBD1 (5 bases). Trimming cost V 4 bases and J 8 bases, with 12 bases left between them. Germline CDR1 ENHRY, CDR2 SYGVKD. The CDR3 covers 13 residues. This CDR3 is CAISGTAGDTIYF. Written as DNA, the CDR3 is TGTGCCATCAGTGGGACGGCGGGGGACACCATATATTTT.

This chain uses TRBV5-5 with TRBJ1-5, with 7 bases aligning to TRBD1. V trimming: 4 bases; J trimming: 3 bases; junction bases outside the gene matches: 7. Germline V gene sequence: CDR1 SGHKS, CDR2 YYEKEE (reference sequence). The CDR3 has 15 amino acids. The CDR3 sequence is CASSQQGIFNQPQHF. In nucleotides, the CDR3 is TGTGCCAGCAGCCAACAGGGGATTTTCAATCAGCCCCAGCATTTT.

V usage is TRBV9 and J usage is TRBJ1-2, with D perhaps matching TRBD1 (6 bases). Germline loops: CDR1 SGDLS, CDR2 YYNGEE. The CDR3 is made up of 14 amino acids. V was pared by 2 bases and J by 7 bases, with 15 bases between. For the CDR3, the DNA is TGTGCCAGCAGCGTGACGGGACACCTCTTTGGCTACACCTTC. Translating gives CASSVTGHLFGYTF.

The rearrangement uses TRBV29-1 and TRBJ1-1; D gene ambiguous. V gave up 7 bases and J gave up 10 bases, with 13 bases separating them. This CDR3 has 10 amino acids. Germline V gene lookup returns CDR1 SQVTM and CDR2 ANQGSEA. The CDR3 is CSAGSLGAFF. DNA for the CDR3: TGCAGCGCGGGGTCCTTGGGAGCTTTCTTT.

This clone was counted a single time. The chain links TRBV19 to TRBJ1-5; D not certain. Trimming took off 7 bases at V and 4 bases at J, with 17 bases between the two ends. The V gene's germline CDR1 is LNHDA and CDR2 SQIVND (reference sequence). The CDR3 covers 15 residues. This CDR3 reads CASIGGLGRNQPQHF. CDR3 coding DNA: TGTGCCAGTATAGGAGGATTGGGAAGAAATCAGCCCCAGCATTTT.

This chain joins TRBV19 and TRBJ1-5; TRBD1 might be the D (5 bases). Per germline, CDR1 LNHDA and CDR2 SQIVND (reference sequence). The CDR3 is made up of 15 amino acids. Trimming stripped 3 bases from V and 5 bases from J, with 14 bases between. The chain's CDR3 is CASSIRVGWHQPQHF. DNA for the CDR3: TGTGCCAGTAGTATCAGGGTAGGGTGGCATCAGCCCCAGCATTTT. Drawing the rest from reference TRBV19 and TRBJ1-5, the complete variable domain is DGGITQSPKYLFRKEGQNVTLSCEQNLNHDAMYWYRQDPGQGLRLIYYSQIVNDFQKGDIAEGYSVSREKKESFPLTVTSAQKNPTAFYLCASSIRVGWHQPQHFGDGTRLSIL.

The chain combines TRBV6-8 with TRBJ1-3; D call uncertain. The ends were cut back, 5 bases at V and 0 bases at J, with 8 bases in the middle. Looked up from germline, CDR1 is MNHGY and CDR2 is SAAAGT. The CDR3 is 14 residues long. In nucleotides, the CDR3 is TGTGCCAGCAGTAGCCTTCGCTCTGGAAACACCATATATTTT. Amino acids: CASSSLRSGNTIYF.